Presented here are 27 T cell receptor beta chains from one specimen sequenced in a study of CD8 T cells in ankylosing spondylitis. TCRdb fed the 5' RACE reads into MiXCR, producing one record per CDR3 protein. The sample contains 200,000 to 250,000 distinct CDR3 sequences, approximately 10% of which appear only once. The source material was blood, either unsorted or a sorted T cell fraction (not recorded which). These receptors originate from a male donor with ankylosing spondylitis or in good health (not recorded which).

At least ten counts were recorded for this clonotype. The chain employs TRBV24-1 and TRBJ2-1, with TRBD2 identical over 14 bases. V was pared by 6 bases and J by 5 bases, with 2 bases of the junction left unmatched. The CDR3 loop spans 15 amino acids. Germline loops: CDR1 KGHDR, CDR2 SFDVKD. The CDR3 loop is CATSRTSGGNNEQFF. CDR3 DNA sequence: TGTGCCACCAGTCGGACTAGCGGGGGGAACAATGAGCAGTTCTTC.

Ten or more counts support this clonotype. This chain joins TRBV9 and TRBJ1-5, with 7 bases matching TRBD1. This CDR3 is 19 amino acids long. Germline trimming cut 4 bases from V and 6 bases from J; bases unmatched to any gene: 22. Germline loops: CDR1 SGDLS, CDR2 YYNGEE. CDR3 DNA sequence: TGTGCCAGCAGCCCCCGATTAGGAGAGACAGGGCTGAGGTCTCAGCCCCAGCATTTT. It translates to CASSPRLGETGLRSQPQHF.

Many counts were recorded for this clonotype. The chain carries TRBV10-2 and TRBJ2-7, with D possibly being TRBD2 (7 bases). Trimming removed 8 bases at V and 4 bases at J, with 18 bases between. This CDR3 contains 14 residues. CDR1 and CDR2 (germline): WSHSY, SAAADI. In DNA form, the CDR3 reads TGCGCCAGCGCCGAGGGGGGGGTGAGATACGAGCAGTACTTC. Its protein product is CASAEGGVRYEQYF.

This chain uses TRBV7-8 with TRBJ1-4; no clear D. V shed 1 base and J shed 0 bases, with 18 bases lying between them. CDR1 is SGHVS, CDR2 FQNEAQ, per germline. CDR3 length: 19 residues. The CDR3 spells CASSLVDLVAAATNEKLFF. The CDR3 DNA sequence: TGTGCCAGCAGCTTAGTTGATTTGGTGGCCGCAGCAACTAATGAAAAACTGTTTTTT. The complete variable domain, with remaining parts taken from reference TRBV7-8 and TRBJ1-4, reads GAGVSQSPRYKVAKRGQDVALRCDPISGHVSLFWYQQALGQGPEFLTYFQNEAQLDKSGLPSDRFFAERPEGSVSTLKIQRTQQEDSAVYLCASSLVDLVAAATNEKLFFGSGTQLSVL.

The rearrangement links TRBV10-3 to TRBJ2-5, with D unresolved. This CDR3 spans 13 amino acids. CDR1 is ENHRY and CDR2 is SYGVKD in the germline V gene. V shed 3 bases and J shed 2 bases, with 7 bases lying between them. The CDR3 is CAISDPVQETQYF. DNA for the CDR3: TGTGCCATCAGTGATCCAGTTCAAGAGACCCAGTACTTC.

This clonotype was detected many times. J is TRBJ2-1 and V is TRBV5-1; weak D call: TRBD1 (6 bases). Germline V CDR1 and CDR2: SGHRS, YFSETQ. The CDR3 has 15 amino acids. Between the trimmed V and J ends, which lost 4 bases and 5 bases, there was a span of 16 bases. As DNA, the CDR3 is TGCGCCAGCAGCCGAATGGGGGCCGGGAACAATGAGCAGTTCTTC. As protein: CASSRMGAGNNEQFF.

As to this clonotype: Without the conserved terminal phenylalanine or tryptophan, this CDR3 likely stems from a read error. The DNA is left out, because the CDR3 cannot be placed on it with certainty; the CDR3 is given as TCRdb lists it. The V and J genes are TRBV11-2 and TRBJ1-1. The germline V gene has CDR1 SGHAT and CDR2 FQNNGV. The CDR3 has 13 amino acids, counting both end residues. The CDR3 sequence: CASSLERNTEAFL.

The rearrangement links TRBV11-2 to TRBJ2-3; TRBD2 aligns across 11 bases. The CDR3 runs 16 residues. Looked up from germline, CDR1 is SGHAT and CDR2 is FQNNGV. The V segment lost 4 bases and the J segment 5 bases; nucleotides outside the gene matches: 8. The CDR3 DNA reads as TGTGCCAGCAGCTCCGGGATAGCGGGGGGGGGAGATACGCAGTATTTT. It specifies CASSSGIAGGGDTQYF.

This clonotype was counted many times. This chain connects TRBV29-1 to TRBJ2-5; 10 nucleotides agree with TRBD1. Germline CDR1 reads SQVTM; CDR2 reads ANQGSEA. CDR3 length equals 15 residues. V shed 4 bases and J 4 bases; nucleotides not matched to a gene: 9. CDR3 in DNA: TGCAGCGTTGTCCTGCCCGGGACAGGGGTAGAGACCCAGTACTTC. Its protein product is CSVVLPGTGVETQYF.

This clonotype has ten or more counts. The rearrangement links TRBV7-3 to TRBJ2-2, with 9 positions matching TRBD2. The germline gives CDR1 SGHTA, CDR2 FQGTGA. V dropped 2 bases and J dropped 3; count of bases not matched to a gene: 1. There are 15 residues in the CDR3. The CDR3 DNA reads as TGTGCCAGCAGCTTACTAGCGGGGTACACCGGGGAGCTGTTTTTT. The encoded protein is CASSLLAGYTGELFF. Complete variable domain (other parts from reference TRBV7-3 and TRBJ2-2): GAGVSQTPSNKVTEKGKYVELRCDPISGHTALYWYRQSLGQGPEFLIYFQGTGAADDSGLPNDRFFAVRPEGSVSTLKIQRTERGDSAVYLCASSLLAGYTGELFFGEGSRLTVL.

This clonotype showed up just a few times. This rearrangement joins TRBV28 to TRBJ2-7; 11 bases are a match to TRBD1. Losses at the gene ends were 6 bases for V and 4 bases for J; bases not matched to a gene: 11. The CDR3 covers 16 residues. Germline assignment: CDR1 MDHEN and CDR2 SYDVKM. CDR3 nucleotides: TGTGCCAGCAGCCCCAACTCCGGGACAGGGGGGTACGAGCAGTACTTC. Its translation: CASSPNSGTGGYEQYF.

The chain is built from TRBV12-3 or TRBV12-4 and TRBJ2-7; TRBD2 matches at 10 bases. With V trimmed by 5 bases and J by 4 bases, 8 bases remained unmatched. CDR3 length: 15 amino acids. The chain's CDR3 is CASSRLAGVPYEQYF. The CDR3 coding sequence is TGTGCCAGCAGTCGACTAGCGGGCGTACCTTACGAGCAGTACTTC.

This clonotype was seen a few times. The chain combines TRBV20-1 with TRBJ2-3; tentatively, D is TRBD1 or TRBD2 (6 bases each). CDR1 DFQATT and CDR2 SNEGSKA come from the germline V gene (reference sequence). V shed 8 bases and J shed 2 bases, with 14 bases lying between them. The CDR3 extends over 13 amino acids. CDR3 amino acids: CSSRGGNTDTQYF. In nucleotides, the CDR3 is TGCAGTAGCAGGGGAGGAAACACAGATACGCAGTATTTT.

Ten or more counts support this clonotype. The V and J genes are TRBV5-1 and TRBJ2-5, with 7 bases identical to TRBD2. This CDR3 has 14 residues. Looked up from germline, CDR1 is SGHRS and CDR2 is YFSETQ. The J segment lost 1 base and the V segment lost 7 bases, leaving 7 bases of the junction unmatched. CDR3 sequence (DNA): TGCGCCAGCGGCTCTAGCGGCTTCCAAGAGACCCAGTACTTC. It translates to CASGSSGFQETQYF.

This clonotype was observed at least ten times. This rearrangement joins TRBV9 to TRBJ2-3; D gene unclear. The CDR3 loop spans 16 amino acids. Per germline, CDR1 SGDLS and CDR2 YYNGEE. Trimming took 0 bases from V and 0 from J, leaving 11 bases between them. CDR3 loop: CASSVVWPSSTDTQYF. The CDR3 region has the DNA TGTGCCAGCAGCGTAGTCTGGCCCTCTAGCACAGATACGCAGTATTTT.

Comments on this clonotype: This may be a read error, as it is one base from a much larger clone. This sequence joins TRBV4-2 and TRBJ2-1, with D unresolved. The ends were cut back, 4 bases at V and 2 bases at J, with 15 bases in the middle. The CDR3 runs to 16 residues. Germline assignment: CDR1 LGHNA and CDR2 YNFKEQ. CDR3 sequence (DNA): TGTGCCAGCAGCCCGTGGGCGTACGGCCCCTACAATGAGCAGTTCTTC. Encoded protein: CASSPWAYGPYNEQFF.

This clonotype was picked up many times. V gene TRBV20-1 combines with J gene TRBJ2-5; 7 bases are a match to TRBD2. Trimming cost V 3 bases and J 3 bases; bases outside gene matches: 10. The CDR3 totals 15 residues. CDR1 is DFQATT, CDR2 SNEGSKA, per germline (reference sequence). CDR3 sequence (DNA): TGCAGTGCTAGCAGCAGGCGGCTAGCGGAAGAGACCCAGTACTTC. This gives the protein CSASSRRLAEETQYF.

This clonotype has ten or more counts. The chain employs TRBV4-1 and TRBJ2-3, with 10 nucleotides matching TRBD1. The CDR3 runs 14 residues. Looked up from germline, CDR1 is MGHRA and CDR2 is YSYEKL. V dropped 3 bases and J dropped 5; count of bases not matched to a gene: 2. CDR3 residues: CASSHGDRGDTQYF. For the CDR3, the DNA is TGCGCCAGCAGCCATGGGGACAGGGGAGATACGCAGTATTTT.

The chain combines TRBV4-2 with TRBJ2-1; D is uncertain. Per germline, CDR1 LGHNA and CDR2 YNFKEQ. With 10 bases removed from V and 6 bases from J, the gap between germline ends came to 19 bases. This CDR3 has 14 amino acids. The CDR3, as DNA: TGTGCCATGGGCCCTGGGCTCCCCTGCAATGAGCAGTTCTTC. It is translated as CAMGPGLPCNEQFF.

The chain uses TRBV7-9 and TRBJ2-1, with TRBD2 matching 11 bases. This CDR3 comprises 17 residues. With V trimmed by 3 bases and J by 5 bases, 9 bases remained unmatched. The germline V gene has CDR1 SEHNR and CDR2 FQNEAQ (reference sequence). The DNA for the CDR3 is TGTGCCAGCAGCTTGTGGCCCAGTAGCGGGGGGGACAATGAGCAGTTCTTC. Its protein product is CASSLWPSSGGDNEQFF.

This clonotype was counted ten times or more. In nucleotides, the CDR3 is TGTGCCAGCAGTCCAGGGACGTCCTACAATGAGCAGTTCTTC. This translates into CASSPGTSYNEQFF. This chain connects TRBV12-3 or TRBV12-4 to TRBJ2-1; D is possibly TRBD1 or TRBD2 (5 bases each). CDR3 length: 14 amino acids. V dropped 5 bases and J dropped 1 base, with 9 bases sitting between them.

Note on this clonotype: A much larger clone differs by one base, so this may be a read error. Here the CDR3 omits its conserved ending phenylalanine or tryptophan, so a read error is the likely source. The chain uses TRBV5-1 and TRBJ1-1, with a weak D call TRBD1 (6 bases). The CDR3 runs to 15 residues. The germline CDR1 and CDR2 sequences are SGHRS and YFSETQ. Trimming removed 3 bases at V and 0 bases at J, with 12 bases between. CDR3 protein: CASSWSQGLNTEAFL. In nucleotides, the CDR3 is TGCGCCAGCAGCTGGTCACAGGGACTGAACACTGAAGCTTTCCTT.

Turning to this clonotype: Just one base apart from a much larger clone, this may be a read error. This chain's CDR3 is CASSSPMGYPNLYEQYF. CDR3 nucleotides: TGTGCCAGCAGTTCCCCGATGGGTTACCCAAACCTCTACGAGCAGTACTTC. The genes are TRBV6-5 and TRBJ2-7; D unclear. CDR3 length: 17 amino acids. V lost 4 bases to trimming and J lost 3 bases, with 22 bases between them. Germline V gene data show CDR1 as MNHEY and CDR2 as SVGAGI.

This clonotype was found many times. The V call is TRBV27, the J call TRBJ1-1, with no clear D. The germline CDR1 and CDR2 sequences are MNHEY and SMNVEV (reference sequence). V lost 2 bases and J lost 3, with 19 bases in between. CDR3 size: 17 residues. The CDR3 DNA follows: TGTGCCAGCAGTTTAGATCGAACCGAGGAGGTTGACACTGAAGCTTTCTTT. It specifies CASSLDRTEEVDTEAFF.

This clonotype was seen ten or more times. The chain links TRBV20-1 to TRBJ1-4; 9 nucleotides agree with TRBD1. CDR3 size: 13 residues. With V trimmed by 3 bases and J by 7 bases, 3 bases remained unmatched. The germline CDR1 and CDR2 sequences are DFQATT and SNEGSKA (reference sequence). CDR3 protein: CSARGQGPEKLFF. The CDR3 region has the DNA TGCAGTGCTAGGGGACAGGGACCTGAAAAACTGTTTTTT.

Here the CDR3 reads CASSLRLAAQYF. The CDR3 region has the DNA TGTGCCAGCAGCCTAAGACTAGCCGCGCAGTATTTT. The chain is built from TRBV12-3 or TRBV12-4 and TRBJ2-3, with 7 positions matching TRBD2. The CDR3 has 12 amino acids. The V segment lost 6 bases and the J segment 10 bases; nucleotides outside the gene matches: 7.

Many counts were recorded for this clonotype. The CDR3 region has the DNA TGTGCCAGCAGTCCACCACGAGTTACCTCCGAGCAGTACTTC. This codes for CASSPPRVTSEQYF. The rearrangement uses TRBV28 and TRBJ2-7; D gene uncertain. CDR3 length equals 14 residues. CDR1 and CDR2 (germline): MDHEN, SYDVKM. V was trimmed by 5 bases and J by 6 bases, leaving 17 bases between them. Full variable domain (outside the CDR3, taken from reference TRBV28 and TRBJ2-7): DVKVTQSSRYLVKRTGEKVFLECVQDMDHENMFWYRQDPGLGLRLIYFSYDVKMKEKGDIPEGYSVSREKKERFSLILESASTNQTSMYLCASSPPRVTSEQYFGPGTRLTVT.